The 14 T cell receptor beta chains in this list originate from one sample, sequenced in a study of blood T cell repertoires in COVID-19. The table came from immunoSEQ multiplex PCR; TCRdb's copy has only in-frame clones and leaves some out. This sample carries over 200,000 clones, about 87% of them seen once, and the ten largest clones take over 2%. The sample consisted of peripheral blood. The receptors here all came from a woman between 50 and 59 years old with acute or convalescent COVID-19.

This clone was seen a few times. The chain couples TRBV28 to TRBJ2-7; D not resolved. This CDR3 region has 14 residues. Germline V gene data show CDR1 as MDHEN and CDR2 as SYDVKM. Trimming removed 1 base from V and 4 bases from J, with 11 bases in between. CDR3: CASSLLVRMYEQYF. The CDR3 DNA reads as TGTGCCAGCAGTTTATTAGTGAGAATGTACGAGCAGTACTTC.

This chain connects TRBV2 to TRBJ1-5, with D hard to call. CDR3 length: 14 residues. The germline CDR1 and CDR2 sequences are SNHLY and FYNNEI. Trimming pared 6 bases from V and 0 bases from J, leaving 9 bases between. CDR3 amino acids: CASRLDISNQPQHF. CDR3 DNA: TGTGCCAGCAGACTCGACATTAGCAATCAGCCCCAGCATTTT.

CDR3 DNA sequence: TGTGCCAGCAGCTTAGGATGGCGATGGAGGACAGGGAAAAATGAAAAACTGTTTTTT. Its translation is CASSLGWRWRTGKNEKLFF. The rearrangement uses TRBV7-9 and TRBJ1-4, with 8 nucleotides matching TRBD1. J was trimmed by 5 bases and V by 1 base; bases with no gene match: 15. The CDR3 is 19 amino acids. Germline lookup yields CDR1 SEHNR and CDR2 FQNEAQ (reference sequence).

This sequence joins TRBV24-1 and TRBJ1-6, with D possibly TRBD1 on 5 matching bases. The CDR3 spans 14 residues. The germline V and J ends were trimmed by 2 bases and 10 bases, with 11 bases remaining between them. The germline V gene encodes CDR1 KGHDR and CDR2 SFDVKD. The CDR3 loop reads CATSDSRVSSPLHF. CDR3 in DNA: TGTGCCACCAGTGATTCCAGGGTCAGCTCACCCCTCCACTTT.

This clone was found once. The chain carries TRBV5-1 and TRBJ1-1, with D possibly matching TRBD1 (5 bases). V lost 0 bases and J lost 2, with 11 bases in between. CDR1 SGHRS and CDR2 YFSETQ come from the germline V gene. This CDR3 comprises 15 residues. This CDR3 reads CASSLAIRENTEAFF. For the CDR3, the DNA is TGCGCCAGCAGCTTGGCCATCAGGGAAAACACTGAAGCTTTCTTT.

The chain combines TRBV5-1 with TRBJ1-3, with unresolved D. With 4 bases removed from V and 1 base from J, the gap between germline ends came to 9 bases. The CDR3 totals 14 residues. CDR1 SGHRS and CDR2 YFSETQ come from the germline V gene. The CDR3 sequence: CASSAGSSGNTIYF. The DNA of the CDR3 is TGCGCCAGCAGCGCGGGGAGTTCTGGAAACACCATATATTTT.

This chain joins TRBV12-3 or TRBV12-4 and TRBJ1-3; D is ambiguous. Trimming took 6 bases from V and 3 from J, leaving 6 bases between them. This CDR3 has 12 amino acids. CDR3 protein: CASSNSGNTIYF. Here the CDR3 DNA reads TGTGCCAGCAGCAACAGTGGAAACACCATATATTTT.

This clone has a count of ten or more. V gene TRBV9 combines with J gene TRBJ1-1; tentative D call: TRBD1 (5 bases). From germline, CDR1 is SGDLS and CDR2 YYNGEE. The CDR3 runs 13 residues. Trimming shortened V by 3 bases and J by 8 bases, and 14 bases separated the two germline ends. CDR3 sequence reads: CASSGGGAREAFF. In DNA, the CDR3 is TGTGCCAGCAGCGGGGGGGGAGCCCGCGAAGCTTTCTTT.

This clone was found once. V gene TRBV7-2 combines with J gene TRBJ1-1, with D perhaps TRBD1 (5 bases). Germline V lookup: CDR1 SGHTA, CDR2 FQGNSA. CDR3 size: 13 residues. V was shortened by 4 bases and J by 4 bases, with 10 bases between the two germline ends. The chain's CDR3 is CASSYPRVTEAFF. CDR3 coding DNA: TGTGCCAGCAGCTACCCCAGGGTCACTGAAGCTTTCTTT.

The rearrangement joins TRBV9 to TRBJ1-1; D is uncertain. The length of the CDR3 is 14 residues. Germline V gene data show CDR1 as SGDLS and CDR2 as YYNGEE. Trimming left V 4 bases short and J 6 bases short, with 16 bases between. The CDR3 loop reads CASSPIPRAPEAFF. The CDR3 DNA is TGTGCCAGCAGCCCGATCCCGAGGGCACCTGAAGCTTTCTTT.

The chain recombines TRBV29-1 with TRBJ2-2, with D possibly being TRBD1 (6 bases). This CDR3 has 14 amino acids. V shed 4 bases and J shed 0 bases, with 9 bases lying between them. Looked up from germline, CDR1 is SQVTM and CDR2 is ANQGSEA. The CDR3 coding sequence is TGCAGCGTTGCCCGGACAGCGAACACCGGGGAGCTGTTTTTT. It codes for CSVARTANTGELFF.

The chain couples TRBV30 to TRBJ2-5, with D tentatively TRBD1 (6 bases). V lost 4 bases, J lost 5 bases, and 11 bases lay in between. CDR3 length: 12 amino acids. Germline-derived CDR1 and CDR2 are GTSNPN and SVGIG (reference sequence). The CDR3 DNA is TGTGCCTGGAACAGGGATCGGGAGACCCAGTACTTC. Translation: CAWNRDRETQYF.

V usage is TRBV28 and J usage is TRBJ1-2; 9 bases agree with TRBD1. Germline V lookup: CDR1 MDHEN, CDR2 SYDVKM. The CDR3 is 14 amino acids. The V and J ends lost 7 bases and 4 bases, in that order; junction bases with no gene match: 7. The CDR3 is CASTLGQGIYGYTF. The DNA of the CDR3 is TGTGCCAGCACACTCGGACAGGGGATCTATGGCTACACCTTC.

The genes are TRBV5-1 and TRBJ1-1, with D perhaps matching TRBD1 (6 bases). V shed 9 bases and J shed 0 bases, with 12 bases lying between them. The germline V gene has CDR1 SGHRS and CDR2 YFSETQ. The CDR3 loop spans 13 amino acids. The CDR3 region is CATRGALNTEAFF. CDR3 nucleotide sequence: TGCGCCACTCGGGGGGCTTTGAACACTGAAGCTTTCTTT.